This is a list of T cell receptor beta chains from one sample in a study of OX40 agonist ivuxolimab in advanced cancers. TCRdb's copy holds only in-frame clones and misses some; the assay was immunoSEQ multiplex PCR. The sample consists of tens of thousands of clones, more than 80% of them appearing once. Sequences were derived from CD4+ or CD8+ T cells sorted from blood, sampled in a trial of the OX40 agonist ivuxolimab. Receptors originate from an adult with an advanced solid tumor such as melanoma, head and neck, liver or kidney cancer. Both conserved end residues are part of each CDR3. Each record gives: clone size, V gene, J gene, D gene, CDR3 DNA, CDR3 protein. The D gene is left open where the match is weak. Clone size appears in some rows only: once, few, many, or a class for an expanded clone.

size: .
V: TRBV21-1
J: TRBJ2-2
D: .
DNA: TGTGCCAGCAGCAAAGAGAAGGGGGTAGCGGGAACCGGGGAGCTGTTTTTT
CDR3: CASSKEKGVAGTGELFF

size: .
V: TRBV28
J: TRBJ1-3
D: .
DNA: TGTGCCAGCAGTGGGGGGTCCGTTGGAAACACCATATATTTT
CDR3: CASSGGSVGNTIYF

size: .
V: TRBV11-3
J: TRBJ2-5
D: TRBD2
DNA: TGTGCCAGCAGCCCACACGGACTAGCGGGGGGCCAAGAGACCCAGTACTTC
CDR3: CASSPHGLAGGQETQYF

size: .
V: TRBV7-9
J: TRBJ2-1
D: TRBD1
DNA: TGTGCCAGCAGTAGGGGACAGATCACCTGGGCCACCTACAATGAGCAGTTCTTC
CDR3: CASSRGQITWATYNEQFF

size: .
V: TRBV11-2
J: TRBJ2-7
D: .
DNA: TGTGCCAGCAGCTTTGGTCCAGGGGAATACGAGCAGTACTTC
CDR3: CASSFGPGEYEQYF

size: once
V: TRBV6-5
J: TRBJ1-2
D: .
DNA: TGTGCCAGCAGTTACAGGGGATTGGACTATGGCTACACCTTC
CDR3: CASSYRGLDYGYTF

size: .
V: TRBV11-2
J: TRBJ2-3
D: TRBD2
DNA: TGTGCCAGCAGCTTAGAGTCTAGCGGGAGAAATACGCAGTATTTT
CDR3: CASSLESSGRNTQYF

size: .
V: TRBV7-9
J: TRBJ2-3
D: .
DNA: TGTGCCAGCAGCTTAGATAGGGATACCCGCACAGATACGCAGTATTTT
CDR3: CASSLDRDTRTDTQYF

size: .
V: TRBV6-4
J: TRBJ2-1
D: .
DNA: TGTGCCAGCTTCACAGGGAGAAATCGGAATGAGCAGTTCTTC
CDR3: CASFTGRNRNEQFF

size: once
V: TRBV18
J: TRBJ2-1
D: TRBD2
DNA: TGTGCCAGCTCACCACCCGGACTAGCGGGGAACAATGAGCAGTTCTTC
CDR3: CASSPPGLAGNNEQFF

size: once
V: TRBV7-2
J: TRBJ1-2
D: TRBD1
DNA: TGTGCCAGCAGCTTAAGTGGGGGACAGGCTAACTATGGCTACACCTTC
CDR3: CASSLSGGQANYGYTF

size: .
V: TRBV6-5
J: TRBJ1-2
D: .
DNA: TGTGCCAGCAGCTCCGGGCGGAGGGGCTACACCTTC
CDR3: CASSSGRRGYTF

size: once
V: TRBV2
J: TRBJ2-7
D: TRBD1
DNA: TGTGCCAGCAGAGGACAGGGTGGATACGAGCAGTACTTC
CDR3: CASRGQGGYEQYF

size: once
V: TRBV6-1
J: TRBJ2-2
D: .
DNA: TGTGCCAGCAGTGAAGCGAGGGGGGAGCTGTTTTTT
CDR3: CASSEARGELFF

size: .
V: TRBV18
J: TRBJ1-3
D: .
DNA: TGTGCCAGCTCACCCGGCCTTGACAGACTCATCTCTGGAAACACCATATATTTT
CDR3: CASSPGLDRLISGNTIYF

size: .
V: TRBV7-3
J: TRBJ2-5
D: .
DNA: TGTGCCAGCAGCTTATCTCCGGGGTTTGGGACCCAGTACTTC
CDR3: CASSLSPGFGTQYF

size: .
V: TRBV6-1
J: TRBJ2-3
D: TRBD2
DNA: TGTGCCAGCAGTGAAGCGACTACTAGCGGTAGCACAGATACGCAGTATTTT
CDR3: CASSEATTSGSTDTQYF

size: .
V: TRBV18
J: TRBJ2-1
D: .
DNA: TGTGCCAGCTCACCAGGGTCTAGCCTCTCCTACAATGAGCAGTTCTTC
CDR3: CASSPGSSLSYNEQFF

size: .
V: TRBV7-3
J: TRBJ2-5
D: .
DNA: TGTGCCAGCAGCTTAACGGGCGCGGGGGCGGAGACCCAGTACTTC
CDR3: CASSLTGAGAETQYF

size: .
V: TRBV18
J: TRBJ2-5
D: .
DNA: TGTGCCAGCTCACCACAGGGTGGGTTACAAGAGACCCAGTACTTC
CDR3: CASSPQGGLQETQYF

size: .
V: TRBV5-4
J: TRBJ2-7
D: .
DNA: TGTGCCAGCAGCTCCGACAGTTCCTACGAGCAGTACTTC
CDR3: CASSSDSSYEQYF

size: .
V: TRBV19
J: TRBJ1-2
D: .
DNA: TGTGCCAGTAGTCCCCCTGGGGGGCTCAGATACTTC
CDR3: CASSPPGGLRYF

size: once
V: TRBV29-1
J: TRBJ1-1
D: .
DNA: TGCAGCGTTTTTGCAGGGACTGAAGCTTTCTTT
CDR3: CSVFAGTEAFF

size: .
V: TRBV5-6
J: TRBJ1-2
D: TRBD1
DNA: TGTGCCAGCAGCCGAGGACAGGGGATAGATGGCTACACCTTC
CDR3: CASSRGQGIDGYTF

size: few
V: TRBV5-4
J: TRBJ1-1
D: TRBD1
DNA: TGTGCCAGCAGCCAGGGACAGGGGAGAGGAGCTGAAGCTTTCTTT
CDR3: CASSQGQGRGAEAFF

size: .
V: TRBV27
J: TRBJ2-7
D: .
DNA: TGTGCCAGCAGTTTAAAGGGCGGGACGGCTTTTCGGGAGCAGTACTTC
CDR3: CASSLKGGTAFREQYF

size: .
V: TRBV11-2
J: TRBJ2-7
D: TRBD1
DNA: TGTGCCAGCAGCCGAACCGGGACAGCGAGCTCCTACGAGCAGTACTTC
CDR3: CASSRTGTASSYEQYF

size: once
V: TRBV6-5
J: TRBJ1-2
D: TRBD1
DNA: TGTGCCAGCAGTTACTTCGGGACAGGGGCTGGCTACACCTTC
CDR3: CASSYFGTGAGYTF

size: .
V: TRBV2
J: TRBJ2-1
D: .
DNA: TGTGCCAGCAGTGTGACCCCGGGGGTGGATGAGCAGTTCTTC
CDR3: CASSVTPGVDEQFF